The rows below give T cell receptor beta chains drawn from one sample of a study of blood T cell repertoires in COVID-19. Assay used: immunoSEQ multiplex PCR; TCRdb lists only in-frame clones, some missing. This sample has 250,000 to 300,000 clones, with approximately 90% found just once. The source material was PBMCs or T cells enriched from blood (not recorded which). Every receptor here comes from a woman aged 40 to 49 with acute COVID-19. The CDR3 runs from the conserved cysteine through the conserved F or W. The order of the fields is D gene, J gene, V gene, clone size, CDR3 length, CDR3 protein, CDR3 DNA. A D gene is named only where the DNA matches it firmly. Part of the rows lack a size; the others show once, few, many or a class for expanded clones.

D: TRBD2
J: TRBJ2-2
V: TRBV19
size: -
length: 15
CDR3: CASKPGLEGFGELFF
DNA: TGTGCCAGTAAGCCGGGACTAGAGGGTTTCGGGGAGCTGTTTTTT

D: -
J: TRBJ1-2
V: TRBV7-9
size: few
length: 13
CDR3: CASSPTGGYGYTF
DNA: TGTGCCAGCAGCCCCACGGGAGGTTATGGCTACACCTTC

D: TRBD2
J: TRBJ2-2
V: TRBV7-2
size: -
length: 17
CDR3: CASSLGLAGGNTGELFF
DNA: TGTGCCAGCAGCTTAGGACTAGCGGGGGGGAACACCGGGGAGCTGTTTTTT

D: -
J: TRBJ1-6
V: TRBV30
size: -
length: 16
CDR3: CAWPQGGSLYNSPLHF
DNA: TGTGCCTGGCCACAAGGGGGAAGCTTGTATAATTCACCCCTCCACTTT

D: TRBD1
J: TRBJ1-5
V: TRBV7-9
size: -
length: 14
CDR3: CASSLEGANQPQHF
DNA: TGTGCCAGCAGCTTAGAGGGGGCCAATCAGCCCCAGCATTTT

D: -
J: TRBJ1-6
V: TRBV18
size: -
length: 16
CDR3: CASSPAWAGVNSPLHF
DNA: TGTGCCAGCTCACCCGCTTGGGCAGGGGTGAATTCACCCCTCCACTTT

D: -
J: TRBJ2-6
V: TRBV28
size: -
length: 15
CDR3: CASKIQSSGANVLTF
DNA: TGTGCCAGCAAGATCCAGTCCTCTGGGGCCAACGTCCTGACTTTC

D: TRBD1
J: TRBJ2-7
V: TRBV25-1
size: -
length: 15
CDR3: CASSDNTGAGYEQYF
DNA: TGTGCCAGCAGTGACAACACAGGGGCCGGCTACGAGCAGTACTTC

D: -
J: TRBJ2-5
V: TRBV7-9
size: -
length: 14
CDR3: CASSLVNEEETQYF
DNA: TGTGCCAGCAGCTTAGTGAACGAGGAAGAGACCCAGTACTTC

D: TRBD1
J: TRBJ1-1
V: TRBV30
size: -
length: 12
CDR3: CAWSGTDTEAFF
DNA: TGTGCCTGGAGCGGGACAGACACTGAAGCTTTCTTT

D: -
J: TRBJ1-2
V: TRBV18
size: -
length: 14
CDR3: CASSLNNGIYGYTF
DNA: TGTGCCAGCTCACTAAATAACGGTATCTATGGCTACACCTTC

D: TRBD2
J: TRBJ2-1
V: TRBV5-4
size: -
length: 16
CDR3: CASSFRSGGHYNEQFF
DNA: TGTGCCAGCAGCTTCCGCAGCGGGGGACACTACAATGAGCAGTTCTTC

D: -
J: TRBJ1-4
V: TRBV5-1
size: -
length: 14
CDR3: CASSLTGWNEKLFF
DNA: TGCGCCAGCAGCTTGACAGGGTGGAATGAAAAACTGTTTTTT

D: TRBD1
J: TRBJ1-1
V: TRBV7-9
size: -
length: 15
CDR3: CASSLRQGVNTEAFF
DNA: TGTGCCAGCAGCTTAAGGCAGGGGGTAAACACTGAAGCTTTCTTT

D: TRBD1
J: TRBJ1-1
V: TRBV5-1
size: once
length: 15
CDR3: CASSLGTAMNTEAFF
DNA: TGCGCCAGCAGTCTAGGGACAGCTATGAACACTGAAGCTTTCTTT

D: -
J: TRBJ1-1
V: TRBV2
size: once
length: 15
CDR3: CASSTEGIMNTEAFF
DNA: TGTGCCAGCTCGACGGAGGGAATCATGAACACTGAAGCTTTCTTT

D: TRBD1
J: TRBJ2-7
V: TRBV6-2/TRBV6-3
size: -
length: 16
CDR3: CASSSTDRGNPYEQYF
DNA: TGTGCCAGCAGTTCGACGGACAGGGGGAACCCCTACGAGCAGTACTTC

D: -
J: TRBJ1-1
V: TRBV19
size: few
length: 16
CDR3: CASSIMALGHHTEAFF
DNA: TGTGCCAGTAGTATTATGGCCCTGGGGCATCACACTGAAGCTTTCTTT

D: TRBD1
J: TRBJ1-6
V: TRBV6-4
size: -
length: 13
CDR3: CASSDTGASPLHF
DNA: TGTGCCAGCAGTGACACAGGGGCTTCACCCCTCCACTTT

D: TRBD1
J: TRBJ2-5
V: TRBV24-1
size: -
length: 14
CDR3: CATSRGTGGETQYF
DNA: TGTGCCACCAGTCGGGGGACAGGGGGGGAGACCCAGTACTTC

D: TRBD2
J: TRBJ2-5
V: TRBV7-8
size: -
length: 16
CDR3: CASSQIGLAGKETQYF
DNA: TGTGCCAGCAGCCAAATTGGCCTAGCGGGAAAAGAGACCCAGTACTTC

D: TRBD1
J: TRBJ1-5
V: TRBV2
size: -
length: 14
CDR3: CASTRDRGNQPQHF
DNA: TGTGCCAGCACCCGGGACAGGGGGAATCAGCCCCAGCATTTT

D: -
J: TRBJ2-3
V: TRBV10-3
size: -
length: 16
CDR3: CAISSPGQTSTDTQYF
DNA: TGTGCCATCAGCTCTCCGGGACAAACTAGCACAGATACGCAGTATTTT

D: -
J: TRBJ1-6
V: TRBV18
size: -
length: 15
CDR3: CASSPHTGNNSPLHF
DNA: TGTGCCAGCTCACCGCATACAGGGAATAATTCACCCCTCCACTTT

D: -
J: TRBJ1-5
V: TRBV28
size: -
length: 17
CDR3: CASSPGRRGTSNQPQHF
DNA: TGTGCCAGCAGTCCGGGGCGTAGGGGGACAAGCAATCAGCCCCAGCATTTT

D: -
J: TRBJ1-5
V: TRBV21-1
size: -
length: 15
CDR3: CASSDRQAPNQPQHF
DNA: TGTGCCAGCAGCGATCGACAGGCACCTAATCAGCCCCAGCATTTT

D: -
J: TRBJ1-2
V: TRBV2
size: -
length: 12
CDR3: CASSGQGYGYTF
DNA: TGTGCCAGCAGTGGTCAGGGTTATGGCTACACCTTC